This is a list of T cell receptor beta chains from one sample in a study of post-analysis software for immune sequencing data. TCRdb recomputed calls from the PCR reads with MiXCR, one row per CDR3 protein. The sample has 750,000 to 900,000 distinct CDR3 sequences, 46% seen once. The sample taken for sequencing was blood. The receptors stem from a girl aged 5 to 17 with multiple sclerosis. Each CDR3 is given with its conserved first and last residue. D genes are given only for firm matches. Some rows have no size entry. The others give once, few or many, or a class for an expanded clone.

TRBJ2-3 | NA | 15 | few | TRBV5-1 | TGCGCCAGCAGCTTGGGGTTAGGGGGCACAGATACGCAGTATTTT | CASSLGLGGTDTQYF
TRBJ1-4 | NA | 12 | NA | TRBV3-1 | TGTGCCAGCAGCACGGGTGGGGAAAAACTGTTTTTT | CASSTGGEKLFF
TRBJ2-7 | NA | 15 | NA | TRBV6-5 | TGTGCCAGCAGCATCCGGGACCTACCTAACGTCGAGCAGTACTTC | CASSIRDLPNVEQYF
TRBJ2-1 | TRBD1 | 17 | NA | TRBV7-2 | TGTGCCAGCAGCTTGACAGGGAAAATAGTGCCTCCAAATGAGCAGTTCTTC | CASSLTGKIVPPNEQFF
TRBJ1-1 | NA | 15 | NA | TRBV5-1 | TGCGCTAGCTCGCGTGGATTGGTGATGAACACTGAAGCTTTCTTT | CASSRGLVMNTEAFF
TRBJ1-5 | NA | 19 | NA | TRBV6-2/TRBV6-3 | TGTGCCAGCAGTTACTCGACAACAGAAAGAGTATTATTAGATCAGCCCCAGCATTTT | CASSYSTTERVLLDQPQHF
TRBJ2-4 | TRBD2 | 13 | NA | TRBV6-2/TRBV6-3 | TGTGCCAGCAGTTGGGGACTAGCGCGTGAGCAGTACTTC | CASSWGLAREQYF
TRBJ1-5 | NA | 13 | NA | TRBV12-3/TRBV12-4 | TGTGCCAGCAGTTGGCAGAACAATCAGCCCCAGCATTTT | CASSWQNNQPQHF
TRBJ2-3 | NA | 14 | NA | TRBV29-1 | TGCAGCGTCGGGACTCCCTCTAGCACAGATACGCAGTATTTT | CSVGTPSSTDTQYF
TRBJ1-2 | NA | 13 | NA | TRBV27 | TGTGCCAGCACCGGGGGACCGGCCGAGAGCTACACCTTC | CASTGGPAESYTF
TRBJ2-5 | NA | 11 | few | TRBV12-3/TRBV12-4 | TGTGCCAGCAGAGAATTGGAGACCCAGTACTTC | CASRELETQYF
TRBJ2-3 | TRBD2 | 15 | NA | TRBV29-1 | TGCAGCGTTGAGGTCGCGGGAGGGCCCCCAGATACGCAGTATTTT | CSVEVAGGPPDTQYF
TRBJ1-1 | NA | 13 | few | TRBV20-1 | TGCAGTGCTCCGGACATCTTGAACACTGAAGCTTTCTTT | CSAPDILNTEAFF
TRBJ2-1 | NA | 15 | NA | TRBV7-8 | TGTGCCAGCAGCTTAGCGGGGACCACCTACAATGAGCAGTTCTTC | CASSLAGTTYNEQFF
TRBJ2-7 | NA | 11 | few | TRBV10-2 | TGCGCCAGCAGTGATAGAGGCGAGCAGTACTTC | CASSDRGEQYF
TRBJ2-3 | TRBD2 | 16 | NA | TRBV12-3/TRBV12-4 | TGTGCCAGCAGTTTTTGGCTAGCGGTAAACACAGATACGCAGTATTTT | CASSFWLAVNTDTQYF
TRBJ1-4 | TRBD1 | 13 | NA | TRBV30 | TGTGCCTGGAGGGGACAGGGGGAAGAGAAACTGTTTTTT | CAWRGQGEEKLFF
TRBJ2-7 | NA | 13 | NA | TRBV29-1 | TGCAGCGTCCCCGGAACAGGGATGTACGAGCAGTACTTC | CSVPGTGMYEQYF
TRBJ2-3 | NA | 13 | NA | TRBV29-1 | TGCAGCGTTGAAGATTTCAGGGGCGATACGCAGTATTTT | CSVEDFRGDTQYF
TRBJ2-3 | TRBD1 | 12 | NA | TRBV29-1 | TGCAGCTCTGGGACAGGGCCAGATACGCAGTATTTT | CSSGTGPDTQYF
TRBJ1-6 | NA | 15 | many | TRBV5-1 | TGCGCCAGCAGCCTCGGGCCAGAGGGTAATTCACCCCTCCACTTT | CASSLGPEGNSPLHF
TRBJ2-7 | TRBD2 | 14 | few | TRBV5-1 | TGCGCCAGCAGCTTTAGCGGGAGAGAGTACGAGCAGTACTTC | CASSFSGREYEQYF
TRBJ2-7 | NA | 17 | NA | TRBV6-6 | TGTGCCAGCAGTTACTCTGGCGGCGGGCAGAGCTCCTACGAGCAGTACTTC | CASSYSGGGQSSYEQYF
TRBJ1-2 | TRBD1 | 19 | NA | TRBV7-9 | TGTGCCAGCAGCTTAGGGCCCGGGACAGGGGTCTATAGGGACTATGGCTACACCTTC | CASSLGPGTGVYRDYGYTF
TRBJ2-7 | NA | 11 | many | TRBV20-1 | TGCAGTGCCTCGAGAGACTACGAGCAGTACTTC | CSASRDYEQYF
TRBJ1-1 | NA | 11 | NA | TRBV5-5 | TGTGCCAGCGGAAGCTTGTCTGAAGCTTTCTTT | CASGSLSEAFF
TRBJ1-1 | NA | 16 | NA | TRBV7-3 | TGTGCCAGCAGCTTAAGGGCCGGGGGGCTGGGCACTGAAGCTTTCTTT | CASSLRAGGLGTEAFF
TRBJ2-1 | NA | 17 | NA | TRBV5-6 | TGTGCCAGCAGCTTGGCTGGCGGCGGGATGGCCTACAATGAGCAGTTCTTC | CASSLAGGGMAYNEQFF
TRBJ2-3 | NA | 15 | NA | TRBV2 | TGCGCCAGCAGTGTTGGAGCTTTGGCGGGGGATACGCAGTATTTT | CASSVGALAGDTQYF
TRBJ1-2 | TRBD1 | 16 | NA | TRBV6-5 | TGTGCCAGCAGTTACGATGGACAGGGCCTTAAGGGTGGCTACACCTTC | CASSYDGQGLKGGYTF
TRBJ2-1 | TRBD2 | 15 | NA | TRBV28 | TGTGCCAGCATTAGTGGACTAGCGGGAGACAATGAGCAGTTCTTC | CASISGLAGDNEQFF
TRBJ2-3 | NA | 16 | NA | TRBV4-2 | TGTGCCAGCAGCCAAGATTTTGGGGGGGCTTCAGATACGCAGTATTTT | CASSQDFGGASDTQYF
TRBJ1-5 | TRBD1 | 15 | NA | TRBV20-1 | TGCAGTGCTACCTCCAGGGGACAGTTCAATCAGCCCCAGCATTTT | CSATSRGQFNQPQHF
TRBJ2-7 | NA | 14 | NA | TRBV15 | TGTGCCACCAGCAGAAAGACGGACCCCTACGAGCAGTACTTC | CATSRKTDPYEQYF
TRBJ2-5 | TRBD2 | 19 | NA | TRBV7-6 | TGTGCCAGCAGCTTAGGCTCTCCGGGACTAGCGGGCTTCCAAGAGACCCAGTACTTC | CASSLGSPGLAGFQETQYF
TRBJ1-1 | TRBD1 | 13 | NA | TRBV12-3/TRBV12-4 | TGTGCCAGCAGTTGGACAACAGGGGGTGAAGCTTTCTTT | CASSWTTGGEAFF
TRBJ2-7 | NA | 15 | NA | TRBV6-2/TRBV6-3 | TGTGCCAGCAGTCCCAACTGGGACAACTCCTACGAGCAGTACTTC | CASSPNWDNSYEQYF
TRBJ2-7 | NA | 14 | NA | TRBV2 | TGTGCCAGCGGGGGGACCCAGACATCGGGGGAGCAGTACTTC | CASGGTQTSGEQYF
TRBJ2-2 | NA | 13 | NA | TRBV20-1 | TGCAGTGCTACAAGGTCTCGTCCGGGGGAGCTGTTTTTT | CSATRSRPGELFF
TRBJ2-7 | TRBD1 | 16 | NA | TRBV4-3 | TGCGCCAGCAGCCAAGATCCCGGGACAGGATCCTACGAGCAGTACTTC | CASSQDPGTGSYEQYF
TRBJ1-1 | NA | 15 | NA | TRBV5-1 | TGCGCCAGCAGCCCACCGGACAATATGGACACTGAAGCTTTCTTT | CASSPPDNMDTEAFF
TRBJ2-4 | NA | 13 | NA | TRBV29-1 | TGCAGCGTTATAGACAGTCAAAAAAACATTCAGTACTTC | CSVIDSQKNIQYF
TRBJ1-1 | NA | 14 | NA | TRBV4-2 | TGTGCCAGCAGCCAATCCCCTGGAGCGGGGCAAGCTTTCTTT | CASSQSPGAGQAFF
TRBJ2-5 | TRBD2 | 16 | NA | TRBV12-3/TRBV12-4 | TGTGCCAGCAGGCCTGGGACTAGCGGGATTGTAGAGACCCAGTACTTC | CASRPGTSGIVETQYF
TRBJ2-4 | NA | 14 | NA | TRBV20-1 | TGCAGTGCTAGTGACCGCGGAGCCAAAAACATTCAGTACTTC | CSASDRGAKNIQYF
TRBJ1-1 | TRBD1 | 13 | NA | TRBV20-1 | TGCAGTGCTGACAGACAGGGGTTCACTGAAGCTTTCTTT | CSADRQGFTEAFF
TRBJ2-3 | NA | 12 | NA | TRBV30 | TGTGCCTGGAGTGTGGGGTATAATACGCAGTATTTT | CAWSVGYNTQYF
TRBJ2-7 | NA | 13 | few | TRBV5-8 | TGTGCCAGCAGCTTGGGTCGCCGCTACGAGCAGTACTTC | CASSLGRRYEQYF
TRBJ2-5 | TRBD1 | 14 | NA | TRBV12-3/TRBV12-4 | TGTGCCAGCAGTGGGGACAGGGACCAAGAGACCCAGTACTTC | CASSGDRDQETQYF